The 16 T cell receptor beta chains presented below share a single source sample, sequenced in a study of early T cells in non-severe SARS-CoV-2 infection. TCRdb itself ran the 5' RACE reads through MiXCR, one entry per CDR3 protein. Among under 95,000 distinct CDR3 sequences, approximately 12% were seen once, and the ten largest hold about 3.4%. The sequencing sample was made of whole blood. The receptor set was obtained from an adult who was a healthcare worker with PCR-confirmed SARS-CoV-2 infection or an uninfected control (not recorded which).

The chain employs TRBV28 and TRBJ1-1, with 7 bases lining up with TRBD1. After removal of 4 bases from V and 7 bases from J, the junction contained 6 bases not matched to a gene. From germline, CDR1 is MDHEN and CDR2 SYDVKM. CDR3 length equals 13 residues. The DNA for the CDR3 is TGTGCCAGCAGTTCAGCCGACAGGGATGAAGCTTTCTTT. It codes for CASSSADRDEAFF.

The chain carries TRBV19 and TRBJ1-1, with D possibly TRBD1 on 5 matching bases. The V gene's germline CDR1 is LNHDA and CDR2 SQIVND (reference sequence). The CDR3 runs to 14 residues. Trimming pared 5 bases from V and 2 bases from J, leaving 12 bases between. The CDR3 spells CASSRTTANTEAFF. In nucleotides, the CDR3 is TGTGCCAGTAGTCGAACGACAGCAAACACTGAAGCTTTCTTT.

CDR3 loop: CSVEVPSYGYTF. CDR3 DNA sequence: TGCAGCGTTGAAGTCCCCAGCTATGGCTACACCTTC. V usage is TRBV29-1 and J usage is TRBJ1-2; no clear D. Per germline, CDR1 SQVTM and CDR2 ANQGSEA. The CDR3 loop spans 12 amino acids. Between the trimmed V and J ends, which lost 1 base and 4 bases, there was a span of 7 bases. Full variable domain (missing parts from reference TRBV29-1 and TRBJ1-2): SAVISQKPSRDICQRGTSLTIQCQVDSQVTMMFWYRQQPGQSLTLIATANQGSEATYESGFVIDKFPISRPNLTFSTLTVSNMSPEDSSIYLCSVEVPSYGYTFGSGTRLTVV.

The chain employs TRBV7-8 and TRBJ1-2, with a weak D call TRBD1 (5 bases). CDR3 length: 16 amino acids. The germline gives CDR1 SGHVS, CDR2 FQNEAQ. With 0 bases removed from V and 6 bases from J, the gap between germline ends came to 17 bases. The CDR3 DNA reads TGTGCCAGCAGCTTAGCCGTTTGGGGCAGGGAGCATGGCTACACCTTC. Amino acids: CASSLAVWGREHGYTF.

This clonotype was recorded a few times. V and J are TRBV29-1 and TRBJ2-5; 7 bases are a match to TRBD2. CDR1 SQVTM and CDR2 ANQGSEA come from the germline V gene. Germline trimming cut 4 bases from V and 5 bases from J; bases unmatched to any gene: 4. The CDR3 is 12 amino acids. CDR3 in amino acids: CSVGGGVETQYF. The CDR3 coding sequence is TGCAGCGTTGGCGGGGGAGTGGAGACCCAGTACTTC. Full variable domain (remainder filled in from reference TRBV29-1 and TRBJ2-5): SAVISQKPSRDICQRGTSLTIQCQVDSQVTMMFWYRQQPGQSLTLIATANQGSEATYESGFVIDKFPISRPNLTFSTLTVSNMSPEDSSIYLCSVGGGVETQYFGPGTRLLVL.

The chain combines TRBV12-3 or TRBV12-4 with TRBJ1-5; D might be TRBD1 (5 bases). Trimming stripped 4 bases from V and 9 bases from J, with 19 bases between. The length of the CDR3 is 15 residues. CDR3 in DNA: TGTGCCAGCAGTTCCCCCATGGGACTAGCAGGGCCCCAGCATTTT. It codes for CASSSPMGLAGPQHF.

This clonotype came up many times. In DNA form, the CDR3 reads TGCAGCGGAAAACAGGGGTACGAGCAGTACTTC. Residues: CSGKQGYEQYF. The chain is built from TRBV29-1 and TRBJ2-7; 7 bases line up with TRBD1. The CDR3 runs 11 residues. Germline V gives CDR1 SQVTM, CDR2 ANQGSEA. Trimming at V came to 7 bases and at J to 4 bases, leaving 4 bases not matched to a gene.

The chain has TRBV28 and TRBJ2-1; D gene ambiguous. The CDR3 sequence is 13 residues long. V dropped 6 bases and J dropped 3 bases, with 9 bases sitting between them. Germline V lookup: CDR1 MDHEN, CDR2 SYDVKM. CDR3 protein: CASRDESYNEQFF. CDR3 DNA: TGTGCCAGCAGGGATGAGAGCTACAATGAGCAGTTCTTC.

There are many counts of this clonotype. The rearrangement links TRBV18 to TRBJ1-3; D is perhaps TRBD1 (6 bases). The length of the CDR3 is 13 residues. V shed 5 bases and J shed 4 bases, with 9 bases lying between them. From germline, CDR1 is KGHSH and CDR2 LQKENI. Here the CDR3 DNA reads TGTGCCAGCTCAGGGGGCCACGGAAACACCATATATTTT. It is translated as CASSGGHGNTIYF.

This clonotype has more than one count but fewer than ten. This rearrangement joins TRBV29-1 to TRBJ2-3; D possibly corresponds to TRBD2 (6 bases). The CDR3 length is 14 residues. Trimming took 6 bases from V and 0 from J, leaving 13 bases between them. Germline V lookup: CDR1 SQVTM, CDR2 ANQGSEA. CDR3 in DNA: TGCAGCGTCGGAGCGGAGGGCAGCACAGATACGCAGTATTTT. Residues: CSVGAEGSTDTQYF.

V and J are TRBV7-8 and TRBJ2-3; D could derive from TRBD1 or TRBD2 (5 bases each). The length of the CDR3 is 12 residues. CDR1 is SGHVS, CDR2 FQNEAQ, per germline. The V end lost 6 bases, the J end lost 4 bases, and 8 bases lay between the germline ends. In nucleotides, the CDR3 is TGTGCCAGCAGGGGGGACGCAGATACGCAGTATTTT. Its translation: CASRGDADTQYF.

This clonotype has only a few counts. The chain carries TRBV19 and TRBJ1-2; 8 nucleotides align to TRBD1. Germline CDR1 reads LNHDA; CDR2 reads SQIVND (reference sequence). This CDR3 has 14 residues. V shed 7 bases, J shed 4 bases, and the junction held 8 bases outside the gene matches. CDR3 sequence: CASTRGQPAYGYTF. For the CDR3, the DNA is TGTGCCAGTACCAGGGGGCAGCCGGCCTATGGCTACACCTTC.

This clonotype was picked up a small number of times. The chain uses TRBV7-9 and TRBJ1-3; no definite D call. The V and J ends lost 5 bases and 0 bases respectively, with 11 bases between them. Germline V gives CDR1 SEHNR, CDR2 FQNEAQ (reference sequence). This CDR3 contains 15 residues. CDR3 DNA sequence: TGTGCCAGCAGCCCGCGGGTCCTCTCTGGAAACACCATATATTTT. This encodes CASSPRVLSGNTIYF.

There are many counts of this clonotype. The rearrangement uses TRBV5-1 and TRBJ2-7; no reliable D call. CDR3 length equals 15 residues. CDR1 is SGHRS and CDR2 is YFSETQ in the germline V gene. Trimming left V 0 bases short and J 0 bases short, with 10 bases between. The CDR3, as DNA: TGCGCCAGCAGCTTGGGGGCGAGTAGCTCCTACGAGCAGTACTTC. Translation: CASSLGASSSYEQYF.

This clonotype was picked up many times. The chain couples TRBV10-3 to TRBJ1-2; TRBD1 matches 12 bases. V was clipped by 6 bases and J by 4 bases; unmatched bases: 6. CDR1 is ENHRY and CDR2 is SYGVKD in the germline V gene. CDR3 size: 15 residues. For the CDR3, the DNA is TGTGCCATCAGGGGACAGGGGGCATCGGGCTATGGCTACACCTTC. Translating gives CAIRGQGASGYGYTF.

This chain's CDR3 is CASRPDGNQPQHF. The CDR3 DNA reads as TGTGCCAGCAGACCCGACGGCAATCAGCCCCAGCATTTT. The chain combines TRBV6-6 with TRBJ1-5; D gene uncertain. V was trimmed by 6 bases and J by 2 bases, leaving 8 bases between them. The CDR3 runs 13 residues. Germline CDR1 is MNHNY and CDR2 is SVGAGI (reference sequence).